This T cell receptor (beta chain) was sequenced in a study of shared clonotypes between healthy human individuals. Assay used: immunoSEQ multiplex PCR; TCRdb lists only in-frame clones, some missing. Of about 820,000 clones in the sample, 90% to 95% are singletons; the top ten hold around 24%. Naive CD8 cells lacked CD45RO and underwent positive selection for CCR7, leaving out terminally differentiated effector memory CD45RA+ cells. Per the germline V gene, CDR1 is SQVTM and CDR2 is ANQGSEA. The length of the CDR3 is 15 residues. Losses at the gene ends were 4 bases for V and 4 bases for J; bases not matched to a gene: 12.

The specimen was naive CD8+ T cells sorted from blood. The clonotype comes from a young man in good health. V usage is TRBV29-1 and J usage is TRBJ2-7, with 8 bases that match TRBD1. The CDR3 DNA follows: TGCAGCGTTGTGGTTGCAGGGGGCATCGGGTACGAGCAGTACTTC. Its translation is CSVVVAGGIGYEQYF.